Each of the 29 T cell receptor beta chains below was sequenced from the same sample in a study of T cells after yellow fever vaccination. TCRdb independently ran MiXCR on the 5' RACE reads; one entry per CDR3 protein. The sample lists approximately 300,000 distinct CDR3 sequences, about 10% occurring once. The sample was CD4+ T cells sorted from PBMCs, taken 45 days after the yellow fever booster vaccination. The receptors were gathered from a man aged 18 to 29 who received the YFV17D yellow fever vaccine.

This clonotype was detected a few times. The gene calls are TRBV9 and TRBJ2-5, with a possible D match to TRBD2 (7 bases). The germline V and J ends were trimmed by 0 bases and 6 bases, with 21 bases remaining between them. Germline CDR1 is SGDLS and CDR2 is YYNGEE. The CDR3 runs to 17 residues. The CDR3 is CASSVVRRGGAEKTQYF. The CDR3 bases are TGTGCCAGCAGCGTAGTGCGAAGAGGGGGGGCCGAAAAGACCCAGTACTTC.

This clonotype was seen many times. This chain uses TRBV12-3 or TRBV12-4 with TRBJ2-5, with D uncertain. The CDR3 loop spans 13 amino acids. Trimming cost V 6 bases and J 2 bases, with 10 bases left between them. CDR3 residues: CASSPWRQETQYF. DNA of the CDR3: TGTGCCAGCAGCCCTTGGAGACAAGAGACCCAGTACTTC.

This clonotype was seen a few times. The chain uses TRBV5-1 and TRBJ1-1; a weak D match, TRBD1 (6 bases). The germline V and J ends were trimmed by 6 bases and 7 bases, with 16 bases remaining between them. From germline, CDR1 is SGHRS and CDR2 YFSETQ. This CDR3 region has 13 residues. The CDR3 reads CASIGQSRLEAFF. The CDR3 coding sequence is TGCGCCAGCATCGGACAGAGCCGCCTTGAAGCTTTCTTT.

The gene calls are TRBV7-3 and TRBJ2-7; D gene unclear. V dropped 3 bases and J dropped 4 bases, with 10 bases sitting between them. The CDR3 is made up of 13 amino acids. Germline assignment: CDR1 SGHTA and CDR2 FQGTGA. Here the CDR3 DNA reads TGTGCCAGCAGCTTGGATGTCGGTTACGAGCAGTACTTC. The encoded protein is CASSLDVGYEQYF.

This clonotype has more than one count but fewer than ten. The genes are TRBV24-1 and TRBJ2-1, with 12 bases fitting TRBD2. CDR1 is KGHDR and CDR2 is SFDVKD in the germline V gene. The CDR3 loop spans 17 amino acids. Trimming cost V 3 bases and J 4 bases; bases outside gene matches: 6. The CDR3 DNA reads TGTGCCACCAGTGATCTCACTAGCGGGGGGTCGTACAATGAGCAGTTCTTC. It encodes CATSDLTSGGSYNEQFF.

This clonotype was recorded a few times. The V call is TRBV12-3 or TRBV12-4, the J call TRBJ1-6; no firm D call. This CDR3 has 17 residues. Between the trimmed V and J ends, which lost 7 bases and 7 bases, there was a span of 23 bases. CDR3 amino acids: CASTTSWQAMGNSPLHF. CDR3 DNA sequence: TGTGCCAGCACCACTAGTTGGCAGGCCATGGGGAATTCACCCCTCCACTTT.

This clonotype was counted a few times. The chain has TRBV7-9 and TRBJ2-3, with D uncertain. The CDR3 spans 14 residues. The V end lost 0 bases, the J end lost 2 bases, and 6 bases lay between the germline ends. Germline CDR1 reads SEHNR; CDR2 reads FQNEAQ (reference sequence). CDR3: CASSLAEITDTQYF. The CDR3, as DNA: TGTGCCAGCAGCTTAGCGGAGATCACAGATACGCAGTATTTT.

The CDR3 DNA follows: TGCGCCAGCAGTCCAGGGAACAGGGGTCAGCCCCAGCATTTT. Translated, it gives CASSPGNRGQPQHF. V usage is TRBV10-2 and J usage is TRBJ1-5, with TRBD1 matching over 7 bases. The CDR3 is 14 amino acids. V gave up 5 bases and J gave up 6 bases; unmatched junction bases: 7. Germline V gives CDR1 WSHSY, CDR2 SAAADI.

This clonotype was counted a few times. The chain has TRBV7-3 and TRBJ2-2; 8 bases match TRBD2. CDR3 size: 15 residues. V shed 3 bases and J 4 bases; nucleotides not matched to a gene: 4. CDR1 is SGHTA and CDR2 is FQGTGA in the germline V gene. In DNA form, the CDR3 reads TGTGCCAGCAGCTTCCCCGGGGGGGCCACCGGGGAGCTGTTTTTT. This sequence encodes CASSFPGGATGELFF. Supplemented by reference TRBV7-3 and TRBJ2-2, the full variable domain reads GAGVSQTPSNKVTEKGKYVELRCDPISGHTALYWYRQSLGQGPEFLIYFQGTGAADDSGLPNDRFFAVRPEGSVSTLKIQRTERGDSAVYLCASSFPGGATGELFFGEGSRLTVL.

The chain carries TRBV28 and TRBJ1-2, with 7 bases lining up with TRBD1. This CDR3 is 14 amino acids long. J was trimmed by 6 bases and V by 2 bases; bases with no gene match: 6. CDR1 MDHEN and CDR2 SYDVKM come from the germline V gene. The CDR3 protein is CASSLKQGSNGYTF. The CDR3 coding sequence is TGTGCCAGCAGTTTAAAACAGGGGTCCAATGGCTACACCTTC.

There are a few counts of this clonotype. This sequence joins TRBV20-1 and TRBJ2-7; 10 nucleotides match TRBD1. The CDR3 totals 15 residues. CDR1 is DFQATT, CDR2 SNEGSKA, per germline (reference sequence). V shed 4 bases and J 2 bases; nucleotides not matched to a gene: 8. CDR3 amino acids: CSATFPGQGTYEQYF. As DNA, the CDR3 is TGCAGTGCTACGTTCCCGGGACAGGGGACCTACGAGCAGTACTTC.

This clonotype was detected a few times. This chain links TRBV29-1 with TRBJ2-5; no clear D gene. The germline V and J ends were trimmed by 8 bases and 5 bases, with 18 bases remaining between them. The CDR3 is 13 amino acids. Germline V CDR1 and CDR2: SQVTM, ANQGSEA. CDR3 residues: CSIHSGVSETQYF. CDR3 sequence (DNA): TGCAGCATACATTCGGGCGTTTCGGAGACCCAGTACTTC.

This clonotype was observed at least ten times. The chain combines TRBV12-3 or TRBV12-4 with TRBJ2-2; D is uncertain. The V and J ends lost 8 bases and 3 bases respectively, with 10 bases between them. This CDR3 comprises 13 residues. CDR3: CASGQAYTGELFF. In DNA form, the CDR3 reads TGTGCCAGCGGGCAGGCTTACACCGGGGAGCTGTTTTTT.

This clonotype has only a few counts. The chain employs TRBV7-2 and TRBJ2-1, with D perhaps TRBD1 or TRBD2 (6 bases each). The CDR3 covers 17 residues. Germline CDR1 is SGHTA and CDR2 is FQGNSA. Trimming stripped 2 bases from V and 9 bases from J, with 23 bases between. For the CDR3, the DNA is TGTGCCAGCAGCTTACGGGGGCCTGGGCAGGGTGGTCGTGAGCAGTTCTTC. Translation gives CASSLRGPGQGGREQFF. Based on the CDR3 plus reference TRBV7-2 and TRBJ2-1, the full variable domain is GAGVSQSPSNKVTEKGKDVELRCDPISGHTALYWYRQSLGQGLEFLIYFQGNSAPDKSGLPSDRFSAERTGGSVSTLTIQRTQQEDSAVYLCASSLRGPGQGGREQFFGPGTRLTVL.

Ten or more counts support this clonotype. The CDR3 DNA follows: TGTGCCAGCATCCCGATCGGGACTAGCGGGCACACCGGGGAGCTGTTTTTT. It is translated as CASIPIGTSGHTGELFF. The rearrangement joins TRBV6-2 or TRBV6-3 to TRBJ2-2; TRBD2 agrees at 12 bases. CDR3 length equals 17 residues. CDR1 and CDR2 (germline): MNHEY, SVGEGT. V was pared by 7 bases and J by 3 bases, with 9 bases of the junction left unmatched.

The chain couples TRBV7-9 to TRBJ2-1; D might be TRBD1 or TRBD2, each matching 5 bases. CDR3 size: 13 residues. V lost 5 bases, J lost 13 bases, and 18 bases lay in between. Germline V CDR1 and CDR2: SEHNR, FQNEAQ (reference sequence). The CDR3 spells CASSPGQGFGQFF. The CDR3 DNA is TGTGCCAGCAGCCCGGGGCAGGGTTTCGGACAGTTCTTC. The full variable domain, rest sourced from reference TRBV7-9 and TRBJ2-1, is DTGVSQNPRHKITKRGQNVTFRCDPISEHNRLYWYRQTLGQGPEFLTYFQNEAQLEKSRLLSDRFSAERPKGSFSTLEIQRTEQGDSAMYLCASSPGQGFGQFFGPGTRLTVL.

The V call is TRBV7-9, the J call TRBJ1-2; the match to TRBD1 covers 9 bases. With 4 bases clipped from V and 6 bases from J, the junction kept 9 bases outside the gene matches. Germline loops: CDR1 SEHNR, CDR2 FQNEAQ (reference sequence). The CDR3 is 15 residues long. The CDR3 loop reads CASSSSGTGRNGYTF. Written as DNA, the CDR3 is TGTGCCAGCAGCTCATCCGGGACAGGGAGAAATGGCTACACCTTC.

V and J are TRBV3-1 and TRBJ2-7; maybe TRBD2 (6 bases). CDR3 length: 14 residues. Germline values: CDR1 LGHDT, CDR2 YNNKEL (reference sequence). Trimming pared 0 bases from V and 3 bases from J, leaving 9 bases between. The CDR3 region is CASSQDGLLYEQYF. CDR3 nucleotides: TGTGCCAGCAGCCAAGACGGACTACTCTACGAGCAGTACTTC.

This clonotype was found a few times. The V call is TRBV7-8, the J call TRBJ1-1; 7 nucleotides match TRBD1. V dropped 5 bases and J dropped 4; count of bases not matched to a gene: 10. CDR3 length equals 15 residues. Germline V gene data show CDR1 as SGHVS and CDR2 as FQNEAQ. In DNA, the CDR3 is TGTGCCAGCAGCCAAGACAGGGTCGGAAGCACTGAAGCTTTCTTT. As protein: CASSQDRVGSTEAFF.

This clonotype was found a few times. The chain couples TRBV7-9 to TRBJ1-1; possibly TRBD1 for D (6 bases). Trimming removed 1 base at V and 0 bases at J, with 12 bases between. CDR3 length: 16 residues. Germline lookup yields CDR1 SEHNR and CDR2 FQNEAQ (reference sequence). The CDR3 here is CASSLDSWGLNTEAFF. CDR3 nucleotides: TGTGCCAGCAGCTTAGACTCATGGGGGCTGAACACTGAAGCTTTCTTT.

The chain carries TRBV7-2 and TRBJ2-2; possible D gene TRBD1, 5 bases. V was cut by 1 base and J by 6 bases, with 12 bases left in between. The CDR3 runs 15 residues. Germline CDR1 reads SGHTA; CDR2 reads FQGNSA. The CDR3 region has the DNA TGTGCCAGCAGCTTAGGTGGTGGGGCCGCCGGGGAGCTGTTTTTT. It is translated as CASSLGGGAAGELFF.

In nucleotides, the CDR3 is TGTGCCACCAGTGATCCAAGTTGGGGTCGAGTCAATGAGCAGTTCTTC. This encodes CATSDPSWGRVNEQFF. The chain uses TRBV24-1 and TRBJ2-1, with D hard to call. There are 16 residues in the CDR3. Germline V lookup: CDR1 KGHDR, CDR2 SFDVKD. V dropped 3 bases and J dropped 6 bases, with 17 bases sitting between them.

This clonotype has just a few counts. The V gene is TRBV29-1, the J gene TRBJ2-7; tentatively, D is TRBD1 (6 bases). Deletions cut 7 bases from V and 4 bases from J, with 20 bases between. CDR1 SQVTM and CDR2 ANQGSEA come from the germline V gene. CDR3 length equals 14 residues. CDR3 in DNA: TGCAGCGGGGGGACCGGGACACGGACATACGAGCAGTACTTC. It specifies CSGGTGTRTYEQYF.

The V and J genes are TRBV12-3 or TRBV12-4 and TRBJ2-1, with D unresolved. V was pared by 7 bases and J by 1 base, with 14 bases between. This CDR3 spans 15 amino acids. The CDR3 region is CASTPLDGSYNEQFF. The CDR3 bases are TGTGCCAGCACCCCCCTGGACGGGTCCTACAATGAGCAGTTCTTC.

This clonotype showed up many times. CDR3 in amino acids: CASSLVSRHNEQFF. The CDR3, as DNA: TGTGCCAGCAGCTTAGTCTCCAGACACAATGAGCAGTTCTTC. The chain couples TRBV7-2 to TRBJ2-1; D unresolved. This CDR3 spans 14 amino acids. Germline V gene sequence: CDR1 SGHTA, CDR2 FQGNSA. V was pared by 1 base and J by 5 bases, with 9 bases between. The whole variable domain, filled in from reference TRBV7-2 and TRBJ2-1, reads GAGVSQSPSNKVTEKGKDVELRCDPISGHTALYWYRQSLGQGLEFLIYFQGNSAPDKSGLPSDRFSAERTGGSVSTLTIQRTQQEDSAVYLCASSLVSRHNEQFFGPGTRLTVL.

This clonotype has a handful of counts. The chain uses TRBV7-2 and TRBJ2-7; D tentatively reads TRBD1 or TRBD2 (5 bases each). The CDR3 is 13 amino acids. The germline V gene encodes CDR1 SGHTA and CDR2 FQGNSA. Trimming shortened V by 5 bases and J by 3 bases, and 11 bases separated the two germline ends. For the CDR3, the DNA is TGTGCCAGCAGCCGAACGGGGCTCTACGAGCAGTACGTC. Protein product: CASSRTGLYEQYV.

This sequence joins TRBV24-1 and TRBJ2-6, with unresolved D. The V gene lost 0 bases and the J gene lost 5 bases, with 10 bases spanning the gap. The CDR3 length is 16 residues. Germline V gives CDR1 KGHDR, CDR2 SFDVKD. CDR3 nucleotides: TGTGCCACCAGTGATTTGAACCACCGCTGGGCCAACGTCCTGACTTTC. Its translation is CATSDLNHRWANVLTF.

The table lists this clonotype with a few counts. This chain connects TRBV20-1 to TRBJ1-6; 7 bases match TRBD1. The CDR3 has 15 residues. The germline V gene encodes CDR1 DFQATT and CDR2 SNEGSKA (reference sequence). Trimming took 0 bases from V and 10 from J; bases not matched to a gene: 9. The CDR3 reads CSARDARQGRSPLHF. CDR3 nucleotides: TGCAGTGCTAGAGATGCGAGACAGGGTCGATCACCCCTCCACTTT.

This chain uses TRBV5-4 with TRBJ2-3; tentatively, D is TRBD2 (6 bases). This CDR3 contains 14 residues. Trimming left V 0 bases short and J 4 bases short, with 9 bases between. The germline CDR1 and CDR2 sequences are SGHNT and YYREEE (reference sequence). The CDR3 loop reads CASSLARRADTQYF. CDR3 nucleotide sequence: TGTGCCAGCAGCTTGGCCCGGAGGGCAGATACGCAGTATTTT. Combining the CDR3 with reference TRBV5-4 and TRBJ2-3 gives the whole variable domain ETGVTQSPTHLIKTRGQQVTLRCSSQSGHNTVSWYQQALGQGPQFIFQYYREEENGRGNFPPRFSGLQFPNYSSELNVNALELDDSALYLCASSLARRADTQYFGPGTRLTVL.